This T cell receptor (beta chain) was recovered during a study of graft-versus-host responses after intestinal transplantation. Study-wide background: Grafts were multivisceral, liver-intestinal, or isolated intestinal. Recipients across the board were started on anti-thymocyte globulin induction, then kept on tacrolimus and steroids for 2 to 4 years. Broader study findings: Recipient bone marrow held GvH clones, some seen earlier in ileum or blood.

Trimming stripped 6 bases from V and 3 bases from J, with 15 bases between. Germline V lookup: CDR1 SGHDT, CDR2 YYEEEE. The CDR3 spans 14 residues. Generated by immunoSEQ multiplex PCR, the TCRdb table keeps only in-frame clones and is missing some. The sample carries 95,000 to 150,000 clones, over 80% recorded once. As to this clone: Its antigen is not identified.

Sequencing used unstimulated CD4+ T cells sorted from spleen or lymph node cells, obtained before intestinal transplant. This receptor was identified in a human donor who received an intestinal transplant. The chain has TRBV5-6 and TRBJ1-2; no clear D gene. The CDR3 loop is CASIIRGWDYGYTF. The CDR3 region has the DNA TGTGCCAGCATCATTCGGGGTTGGGACTATGGCTACACCTTC.